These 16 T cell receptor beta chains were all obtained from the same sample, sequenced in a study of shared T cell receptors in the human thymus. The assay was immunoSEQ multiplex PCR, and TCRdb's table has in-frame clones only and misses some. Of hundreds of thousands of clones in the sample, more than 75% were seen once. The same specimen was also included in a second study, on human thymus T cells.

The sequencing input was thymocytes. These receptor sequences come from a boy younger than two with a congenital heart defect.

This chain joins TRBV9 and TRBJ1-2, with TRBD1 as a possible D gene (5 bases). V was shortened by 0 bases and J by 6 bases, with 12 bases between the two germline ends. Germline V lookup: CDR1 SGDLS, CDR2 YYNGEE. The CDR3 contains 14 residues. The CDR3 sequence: CASSVGSGIHGYTF. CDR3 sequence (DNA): TGTGCCAGCAGCGTAGGATCAGGGATCCATGGCTACACCTTC.

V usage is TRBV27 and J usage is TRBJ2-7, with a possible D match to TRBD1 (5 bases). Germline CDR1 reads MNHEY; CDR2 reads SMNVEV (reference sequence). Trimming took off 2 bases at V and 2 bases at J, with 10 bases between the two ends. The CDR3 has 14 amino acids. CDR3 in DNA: TGTGCCAGCAGTTTAACCCAGACAGCCTACGAGCAGTACTTC. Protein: CASSLTQTAYEQYF.

CDR3 DNA: TGTGCCATTTCTATTGGGGGGCGGGAGGTCTTCACAGATACGCAGTATTTT. Its translation: CAISIGGREVFTDTQYF. V is TRBV28 and J is TRBJ2-3, with 8 positions matching TRBD2. This CDR3 contains 17 residues. V lost 10 bases, J lost 2 bases, and 17 bases stayed unmatched. Germline V gene lookup returns CDR1 MDHEN and CDR2 SYDVKM.

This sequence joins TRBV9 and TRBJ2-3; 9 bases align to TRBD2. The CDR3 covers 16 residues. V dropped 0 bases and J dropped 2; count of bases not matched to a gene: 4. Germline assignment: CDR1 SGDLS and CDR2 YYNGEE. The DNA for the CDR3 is TGTGCCAGCAGCGTAGGTCTAGCGGGGAACACAGATACGCAGTATTTT. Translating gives CASSVGLAGNTDTQYF. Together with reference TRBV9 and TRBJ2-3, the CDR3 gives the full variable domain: DSGVTQTPKHLITATGQRVTLRCSPRSGDLSVYWYQQSLDQGLQFLIQYYNGEERAKGNILERFSAQQFPDLHSELNLSSLELGDSALYFCASSVGLAGNTDTQYFGPGTRLTVL.

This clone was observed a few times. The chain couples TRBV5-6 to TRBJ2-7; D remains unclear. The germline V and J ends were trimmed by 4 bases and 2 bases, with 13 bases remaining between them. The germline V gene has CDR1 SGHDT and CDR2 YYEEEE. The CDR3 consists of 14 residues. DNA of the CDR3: TGTGCCAGCAGCCCTAACCACCTGACCTACGAGCAGTACTTC. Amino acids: CASSPNHLTYEQYF.

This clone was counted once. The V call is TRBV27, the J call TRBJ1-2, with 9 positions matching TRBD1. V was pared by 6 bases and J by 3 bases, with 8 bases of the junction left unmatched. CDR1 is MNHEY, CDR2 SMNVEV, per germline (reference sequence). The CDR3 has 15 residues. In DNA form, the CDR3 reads TGTGCCAGCAGACCCCACAGGGGGCGCGACTATGGCTACACCTTC. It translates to CASRPHRGRDYGYTF.

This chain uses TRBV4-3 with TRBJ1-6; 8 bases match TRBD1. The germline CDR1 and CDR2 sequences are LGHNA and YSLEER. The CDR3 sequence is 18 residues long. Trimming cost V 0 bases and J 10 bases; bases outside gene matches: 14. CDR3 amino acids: CASSQEKKFDRGESPLHF. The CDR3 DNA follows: TGCGCCAGCAGCCAAGAAAAGAAGTTCGACAGGGGAGAATCACCCCTCCACTTT.

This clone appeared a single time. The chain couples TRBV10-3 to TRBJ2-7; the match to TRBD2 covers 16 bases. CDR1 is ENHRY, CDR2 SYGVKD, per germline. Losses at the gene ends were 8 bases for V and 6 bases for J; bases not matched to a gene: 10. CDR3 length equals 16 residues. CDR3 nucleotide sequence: TGTGCCATCGGGACTAGCGGGAGGGATCTGATAAGCGAGCAGTACTTC. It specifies CAIGTSGRDLISEQYF.

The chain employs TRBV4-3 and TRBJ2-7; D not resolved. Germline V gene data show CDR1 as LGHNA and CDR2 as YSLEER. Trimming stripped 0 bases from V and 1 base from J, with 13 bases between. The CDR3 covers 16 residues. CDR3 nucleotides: TGCGCCAGCAGCCAAGATAGTGGCACAGCTTCCTACGAGCAGTACTTC. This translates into CASSQDSGTASYEQYF.

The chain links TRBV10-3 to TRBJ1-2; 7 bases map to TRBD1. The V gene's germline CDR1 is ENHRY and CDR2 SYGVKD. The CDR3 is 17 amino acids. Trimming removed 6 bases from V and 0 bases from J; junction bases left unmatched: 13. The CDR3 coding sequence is TGTGCCATCAGATCTGACAGGGTCGATTGGGCTAACTATGGCTACACCTTC. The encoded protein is CAIRSDRVDWANYGYTF.

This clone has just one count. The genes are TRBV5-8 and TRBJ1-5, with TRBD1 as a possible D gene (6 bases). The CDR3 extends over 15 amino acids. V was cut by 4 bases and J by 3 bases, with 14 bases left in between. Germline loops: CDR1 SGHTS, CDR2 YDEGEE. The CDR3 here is CASSIGQSLNQPQHF. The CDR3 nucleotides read TGTGCCAGCAGCATAGGACAGTCCCTCAATCAGCCCCAGCATTTT.

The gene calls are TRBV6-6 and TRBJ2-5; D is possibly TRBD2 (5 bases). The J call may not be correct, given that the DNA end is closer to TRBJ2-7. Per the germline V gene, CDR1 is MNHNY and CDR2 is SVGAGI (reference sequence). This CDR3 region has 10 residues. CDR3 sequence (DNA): TGTGCCAGCGGACTCTACGAGCAGTACTTC. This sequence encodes CASGLYEQYF.

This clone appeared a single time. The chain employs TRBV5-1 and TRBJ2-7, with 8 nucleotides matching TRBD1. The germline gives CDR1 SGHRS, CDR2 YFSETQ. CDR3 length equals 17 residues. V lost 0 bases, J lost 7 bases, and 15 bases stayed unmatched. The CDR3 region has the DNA TGCGCCAGCAGCTTGGACCCCCCTCGGACAGGGACGAGGGAGCAGTACTTC. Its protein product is CASSLDPPRTGTREQYF.

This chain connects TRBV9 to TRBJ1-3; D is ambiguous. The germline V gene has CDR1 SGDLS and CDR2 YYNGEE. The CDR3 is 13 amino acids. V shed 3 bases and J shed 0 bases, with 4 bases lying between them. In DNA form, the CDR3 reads TGTGCCAGCAGCGACTCCTCTGGAAACACCATATATTTT. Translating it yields CASSDSSGNTIYF. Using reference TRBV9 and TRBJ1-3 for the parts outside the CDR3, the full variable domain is DSGVTQTPKHLITATGQRVTLRCSPRSGDLSVYWYQQSLDQGLQFLIQYYNGEERAKGNILERFSAQQFPDLHSELNLSSLELGDSALYFCASSDSSGNTIYFGEGSWLTVV.

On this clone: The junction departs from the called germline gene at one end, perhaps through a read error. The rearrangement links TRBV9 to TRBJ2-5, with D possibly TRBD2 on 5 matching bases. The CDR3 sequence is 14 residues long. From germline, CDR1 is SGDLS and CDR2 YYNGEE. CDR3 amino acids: CASSVGGPQKTQYF. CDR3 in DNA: TGTGCCAGCAGCGTAGGAGGGCCCCAAAAGACCCAGTACTTC. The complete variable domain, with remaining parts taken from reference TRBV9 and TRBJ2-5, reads DSGVTQTPKHLITATGQRVTLRCSPRSGDLSVYWYQQSLDQGLQFLIQYYNGEERAKGNILERFSAQQFPDLHSELNLSSLELGDSALYFCASSVGGPQKTQYFGPGTRLLVL.

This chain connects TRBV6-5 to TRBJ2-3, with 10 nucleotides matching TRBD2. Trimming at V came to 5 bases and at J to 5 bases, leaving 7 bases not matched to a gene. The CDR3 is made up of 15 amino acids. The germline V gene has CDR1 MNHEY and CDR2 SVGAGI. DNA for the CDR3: TGTGCCAGCAGTAACCTAGCGGGAGCAGGAGATACGCAGTATTTT. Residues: CASSNLAGAGDTQYF.